This TCR beta chain appears in the sequencing data of a study of shared clonotypes between healthy human individuals. CD8 cells classed as naive were CD45RO-negative and positively selected for CCR7, excluding terminally differentiated effector memory CD45RA+ cells. Method: immunoSEQ multiplex PCR; TCRdb's copy keeps in-frame clones and lacks some. The data contain about 2.1 million clones, roughly 95% of them singletons. Germline V CDR1 and CDR2: MDHEN, SYDVKM. With 6 bases clipped from V and 6 bases from J, the junction kept 5 bases outside the gene matches. This CDR3 has 14 amino acids. The sequence was collected from a man between 18 and 35 years old in good health. Some clones in this sample may be carry-over from other donors' samples. The chain employs TRBV28 and TRBJ1-4; 9 positions agree with TRBD1. Sequenced: naive CD8+ T cells from PBMCs. CDR3 bases: TGTGCCAGCAGCTCCCGACAGGGGGATGAAAAACTGTTTTTT. It encodes CASSSRQGDEKLFF.